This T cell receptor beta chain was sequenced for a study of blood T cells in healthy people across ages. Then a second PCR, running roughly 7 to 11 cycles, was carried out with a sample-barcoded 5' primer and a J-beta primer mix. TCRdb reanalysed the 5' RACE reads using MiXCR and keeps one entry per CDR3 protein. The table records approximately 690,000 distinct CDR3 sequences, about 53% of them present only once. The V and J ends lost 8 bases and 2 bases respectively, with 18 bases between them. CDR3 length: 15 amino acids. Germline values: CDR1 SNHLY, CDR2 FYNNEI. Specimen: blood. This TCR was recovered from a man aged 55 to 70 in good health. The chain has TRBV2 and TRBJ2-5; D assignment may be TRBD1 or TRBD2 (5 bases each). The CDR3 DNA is TGTGCCAGCTGCCGGGACGCCTCGTGGCAAGAGACCCAGTACTTC. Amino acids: CASCRDASWQETQYF.